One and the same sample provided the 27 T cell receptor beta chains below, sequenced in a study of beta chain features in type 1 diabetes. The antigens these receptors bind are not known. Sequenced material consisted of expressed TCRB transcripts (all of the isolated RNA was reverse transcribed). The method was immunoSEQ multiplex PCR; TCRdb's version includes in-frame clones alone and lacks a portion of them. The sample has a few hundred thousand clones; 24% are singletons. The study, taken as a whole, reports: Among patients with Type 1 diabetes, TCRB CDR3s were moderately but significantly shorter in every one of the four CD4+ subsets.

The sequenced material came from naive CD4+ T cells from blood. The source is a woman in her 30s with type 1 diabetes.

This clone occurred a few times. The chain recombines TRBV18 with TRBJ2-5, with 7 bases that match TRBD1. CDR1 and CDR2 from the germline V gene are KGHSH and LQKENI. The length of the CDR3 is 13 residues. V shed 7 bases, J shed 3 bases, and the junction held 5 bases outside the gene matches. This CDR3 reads CASFRQGKETQYF. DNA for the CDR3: TGTGCCAGCTTCCGACAGGGTAAAGAGACCCAGTACTTC.

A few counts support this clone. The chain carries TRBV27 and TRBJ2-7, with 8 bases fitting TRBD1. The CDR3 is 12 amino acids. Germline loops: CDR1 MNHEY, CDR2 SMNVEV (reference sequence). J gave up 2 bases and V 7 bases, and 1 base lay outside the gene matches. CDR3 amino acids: CASKGQAYEQYF. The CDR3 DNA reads TGTGCCAGCAAGGGACAGGCCTACGAGCAGTACTTC.

This chain's CDR3 is CASSPTGRTANTGELFF. The CDR3 bases are TGCGCCAGCAGCCCCACCGGACGGACAGCGAACACCGGGGAGCTGTTTTTT. The rearrangement links TRBV4-1 to TRBJ2-2; D might be TRBD1 (6 bases). Trimming removed 4 bases from V and 0 bases from J, with 15 bases in between. The CDR3 spans 17 residues. In germline, CDR1 is MGHRA, CDR2 YSYEKL.

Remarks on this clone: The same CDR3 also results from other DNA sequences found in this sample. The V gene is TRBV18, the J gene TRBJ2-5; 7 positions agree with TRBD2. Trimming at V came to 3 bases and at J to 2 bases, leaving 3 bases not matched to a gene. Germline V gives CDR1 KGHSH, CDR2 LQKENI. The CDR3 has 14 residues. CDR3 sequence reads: CASSPAGGQETQYF. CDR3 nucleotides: TGTGCCAGCTCACCCGCCGGGGGGCAAGAGACCCAGTACTTC.

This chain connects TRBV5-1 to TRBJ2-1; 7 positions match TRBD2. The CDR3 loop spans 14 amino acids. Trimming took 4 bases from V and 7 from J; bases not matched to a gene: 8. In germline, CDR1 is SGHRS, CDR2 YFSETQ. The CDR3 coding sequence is TGCGCCAGCAGCCCACGGACTAGTCAGAATGAGCAGTTCTTC. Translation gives CASSPRTSQNEQFF.

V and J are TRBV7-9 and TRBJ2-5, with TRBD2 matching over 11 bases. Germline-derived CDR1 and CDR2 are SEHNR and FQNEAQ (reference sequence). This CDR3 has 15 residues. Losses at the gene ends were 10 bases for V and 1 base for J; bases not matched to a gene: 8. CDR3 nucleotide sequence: TGTGCCACCCCGACCGGGACTAGCGGCCAAGAGACCCAGTACTTC. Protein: CATPTGTSGQETQYF.

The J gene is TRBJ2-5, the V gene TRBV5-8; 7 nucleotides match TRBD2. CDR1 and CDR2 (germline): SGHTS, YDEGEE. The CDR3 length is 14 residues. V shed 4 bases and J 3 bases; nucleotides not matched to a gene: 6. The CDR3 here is CASSHLGGKETQYF. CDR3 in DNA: TGTGCCAGCAGCCACCTCGGGGGGAAAGAGACCCAGTACTTC.

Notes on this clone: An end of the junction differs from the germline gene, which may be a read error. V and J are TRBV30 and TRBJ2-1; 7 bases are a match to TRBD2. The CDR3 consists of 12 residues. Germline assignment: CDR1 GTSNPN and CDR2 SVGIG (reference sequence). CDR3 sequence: CAWSGIGRGVLF. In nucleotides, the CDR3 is TGTGCCTGGAGTGGTATAGGGAGGGGAGTACTCTTC.

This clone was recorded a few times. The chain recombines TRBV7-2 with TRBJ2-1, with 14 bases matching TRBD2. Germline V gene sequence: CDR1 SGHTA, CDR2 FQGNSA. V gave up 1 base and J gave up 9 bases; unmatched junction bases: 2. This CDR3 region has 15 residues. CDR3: CASSLGGLAGAEQFF. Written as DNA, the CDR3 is TGTGCCAGCAGCTTAGGGGGACTAGCGGGAGCTGAGCAGTTCTTC.

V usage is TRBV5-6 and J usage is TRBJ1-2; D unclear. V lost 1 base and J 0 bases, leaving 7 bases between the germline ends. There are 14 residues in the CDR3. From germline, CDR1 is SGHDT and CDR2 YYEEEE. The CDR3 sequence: CASSLNPANYGYTF. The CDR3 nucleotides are TGTGCCAGCAGCTTGAATCCGGCTAACTATGGCTACACCTTC. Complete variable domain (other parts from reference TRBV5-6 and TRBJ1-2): DAGVTQSPTHLIKTRGQQVTLRCSPKSGHDTVSWYQQALGQGPQFIFQYYEEEERQRGNFPDRFSGHQFPNYSSELNVNALLLGDSALYLCASSLNPANYGYTFGSGTRLTVV.

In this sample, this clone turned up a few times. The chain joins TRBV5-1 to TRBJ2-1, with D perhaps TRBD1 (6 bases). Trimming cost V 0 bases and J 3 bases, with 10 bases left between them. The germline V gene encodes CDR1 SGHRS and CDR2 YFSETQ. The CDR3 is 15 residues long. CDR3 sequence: CASSLGTVDYNEQFF. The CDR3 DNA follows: TGCGCCAGCAGCTTGGGGACAGTAGACTACAATGAGCAGTTCTTC.

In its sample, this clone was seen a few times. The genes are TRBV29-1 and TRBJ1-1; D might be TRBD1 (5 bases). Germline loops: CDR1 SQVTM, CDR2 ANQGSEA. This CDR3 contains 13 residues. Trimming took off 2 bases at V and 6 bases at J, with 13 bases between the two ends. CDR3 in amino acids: CSVETGGFPEAFF. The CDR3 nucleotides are TGCAGCGTTGAAACAGGAGGGTTCCCTGAAGCTTTCTTT.

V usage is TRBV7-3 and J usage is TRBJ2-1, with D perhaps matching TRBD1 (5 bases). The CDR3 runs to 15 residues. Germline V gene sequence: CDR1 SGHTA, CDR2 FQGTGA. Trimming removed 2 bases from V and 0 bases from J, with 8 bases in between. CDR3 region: CASSLGHPSYNEQFF. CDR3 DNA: TGTGCCAGCAGCTTAGGACACCCCTCCTACAATGAGCAGTTCTTC.

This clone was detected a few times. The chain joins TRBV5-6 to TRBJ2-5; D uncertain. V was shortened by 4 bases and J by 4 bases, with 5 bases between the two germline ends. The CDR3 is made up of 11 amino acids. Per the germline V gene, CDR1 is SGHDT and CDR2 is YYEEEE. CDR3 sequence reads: CASSHRETQYF. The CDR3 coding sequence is TGTGCCAGCAGCCATAGAGAGACCCAGTACTTC.

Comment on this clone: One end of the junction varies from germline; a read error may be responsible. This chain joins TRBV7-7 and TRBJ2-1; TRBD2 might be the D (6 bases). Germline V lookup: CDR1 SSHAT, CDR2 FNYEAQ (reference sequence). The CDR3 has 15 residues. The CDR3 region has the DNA TGTGCTAGCAGCTTGGGACTTGGGGCCTACAATGAGCAGTTCTTC. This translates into CASSLGLGAYNEQFF. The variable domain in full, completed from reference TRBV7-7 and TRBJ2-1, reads GAGVSQSPRYKVTKRGQDVTLRCDPISSHATLYWYQQALGQGPEFLTYFNYEAQPDKSGLPSDRFSAERPEGSISTLTIQRTEQRDSAMYRCASSLGLGAYNEQFFGPGTRLTVL.

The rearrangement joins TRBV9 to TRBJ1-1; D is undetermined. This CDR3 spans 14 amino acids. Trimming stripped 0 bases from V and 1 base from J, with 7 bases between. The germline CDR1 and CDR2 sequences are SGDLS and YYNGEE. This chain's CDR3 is CASSVGQRNTEAFF. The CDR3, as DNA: TGTGCCAGCAGCGTAGGGCAACGGAACACTGAAGCTTTCTTT. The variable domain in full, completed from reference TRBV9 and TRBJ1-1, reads DSGVTQTPKHLITATGQRVTLRCSPRSGDLSVYWYQQSLDQGLQFLIQYYNGEERAKGNILERFSAQQFPDLHSELNLSSLELGDSALYFCASSVGQRNTEAFFGQGTRLTVV.

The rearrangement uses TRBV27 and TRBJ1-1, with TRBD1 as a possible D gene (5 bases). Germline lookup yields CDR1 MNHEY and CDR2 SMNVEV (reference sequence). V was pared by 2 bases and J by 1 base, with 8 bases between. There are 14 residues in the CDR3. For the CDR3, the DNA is TGTGCCAGCAGTTTAATAAGGGGGAACACTGAAGCTTTCTTT. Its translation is CASSLIRGNTEAFF.

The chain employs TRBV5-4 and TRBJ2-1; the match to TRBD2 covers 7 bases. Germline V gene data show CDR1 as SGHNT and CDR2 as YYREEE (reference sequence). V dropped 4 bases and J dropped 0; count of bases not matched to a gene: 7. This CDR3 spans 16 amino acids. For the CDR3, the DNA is TGTGCCAGCAGCCATAAAGGCGGGAGCTCCTACAATGAGCAGTTCTTC. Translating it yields CASSHKGGSSYNEQFF.

CDR3 nucleotides: TGTGCCAGCAGCACGACTAGCGGGAGCGTCCAGCAGTACTTC. Encoded protein: CASSTTSGSVQQYF. V and J are TRBV9 and TRBJ2-7; 12 bases align to TRBD2. With 4 bases clipped from V and 8 bases from J, the junction kept 7 bases outside the gene matches. This CDR3 is 14 amino acids long. CDR1 and CDR2 (germline): SGDLS, YYNGEE.

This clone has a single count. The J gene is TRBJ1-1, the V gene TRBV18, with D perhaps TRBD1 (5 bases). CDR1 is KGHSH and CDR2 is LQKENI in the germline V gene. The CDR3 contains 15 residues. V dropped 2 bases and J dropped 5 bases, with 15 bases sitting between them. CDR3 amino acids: CASSPGLAGITEAFF. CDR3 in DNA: TGTGCCAGCTCACCAGGGTTGGCAGGGATAACTGAAGCTTTCTTT.

CDR3 DNA sequence: TGCAGTGCTAGTCTGCCTAATGGCTACACCTTC. It is translated as CSASLPNGYTF. The chain joins TRBV20-1 to TRBJ1-2; D call uncertain. This CDR3 spans 11 amino acids. From germline, CDR1 is DFQATT and CDR2 SNEGSKA (reference sequence). Trimming left V 3 bases short and J 6 bases short, with 8 bases between.

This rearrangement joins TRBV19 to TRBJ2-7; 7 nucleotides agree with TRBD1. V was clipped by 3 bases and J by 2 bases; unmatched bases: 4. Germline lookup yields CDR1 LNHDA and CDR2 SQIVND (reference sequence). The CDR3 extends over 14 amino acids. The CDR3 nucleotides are TGTGCCAGTAGTATTCCCGGGACAGCCTACGAGCAGTACTTC. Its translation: CASSIPGTAYEQYF.

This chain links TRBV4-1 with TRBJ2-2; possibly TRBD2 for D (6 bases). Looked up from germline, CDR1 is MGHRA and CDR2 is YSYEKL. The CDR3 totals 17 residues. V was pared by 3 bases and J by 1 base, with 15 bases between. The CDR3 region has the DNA TGCGCCAGCAGCCAGAAGATTGGCGGGGTGAACACCGGGGAGCTGTTTTTT. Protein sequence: CASSQKIGGVNTGELFF.

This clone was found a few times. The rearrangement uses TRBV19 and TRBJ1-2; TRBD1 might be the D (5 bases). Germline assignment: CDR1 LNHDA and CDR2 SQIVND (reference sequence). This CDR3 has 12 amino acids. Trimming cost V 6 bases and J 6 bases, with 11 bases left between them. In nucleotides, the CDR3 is TGTGCCAGTAGGAGACAGCGGGATGGCTACACCTTC. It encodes CASRRQRDGYTF.

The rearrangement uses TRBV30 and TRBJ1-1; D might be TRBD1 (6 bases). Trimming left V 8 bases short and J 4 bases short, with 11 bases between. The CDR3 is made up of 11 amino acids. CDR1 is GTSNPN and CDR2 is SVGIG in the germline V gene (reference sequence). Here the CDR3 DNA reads TGTGCCGCCCAGGGGTCCACTGAAGCTTTCTTT. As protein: CAAQGSTEAFF.

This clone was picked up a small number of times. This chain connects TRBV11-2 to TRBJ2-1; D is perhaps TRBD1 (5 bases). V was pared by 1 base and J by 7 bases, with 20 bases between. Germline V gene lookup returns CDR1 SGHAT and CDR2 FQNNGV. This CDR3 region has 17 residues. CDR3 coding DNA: TGTGCCAGCAGCTTAGGTTTTAGGGGCAGTCTTTGGAATGAGCAGTTCTTC. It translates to CASSLGFRGSLWNEQFF. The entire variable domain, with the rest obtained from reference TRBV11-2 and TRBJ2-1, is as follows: EAGVAQSPRYKIIEKRQSVAFWCNPISGHATLYWYQQILGQGPKLLIQFQNNGVVDDSQLPKDRFSAERLKGVDSTLKIQPAKLEDSAVYLCASSLGFRGSLWNEQFFGPGTRLTVL.

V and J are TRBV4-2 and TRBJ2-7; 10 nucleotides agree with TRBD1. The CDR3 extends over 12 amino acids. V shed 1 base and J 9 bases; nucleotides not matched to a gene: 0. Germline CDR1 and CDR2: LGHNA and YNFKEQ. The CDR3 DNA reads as TGTGCCAGCAGCCAAGGGACAGGGGGGCAGTACTTC. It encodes CASSQGTGGQYF.